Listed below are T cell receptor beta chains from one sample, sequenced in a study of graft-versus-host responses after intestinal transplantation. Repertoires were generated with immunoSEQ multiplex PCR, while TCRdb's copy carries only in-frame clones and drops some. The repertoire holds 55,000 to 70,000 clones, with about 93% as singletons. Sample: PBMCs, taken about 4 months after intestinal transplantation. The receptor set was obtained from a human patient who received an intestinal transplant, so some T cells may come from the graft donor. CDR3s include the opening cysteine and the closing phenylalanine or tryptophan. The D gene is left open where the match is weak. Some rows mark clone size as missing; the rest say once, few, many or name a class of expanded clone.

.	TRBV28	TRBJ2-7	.	TGTGCCAGCAGTTTAAGCCCCCATGACTTCGCAGGGTACGAGCAGTACTTC	CASSLSPHDFAGYEQYF
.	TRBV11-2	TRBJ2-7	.	TGTGCCAGCAGCTTAGGGCCGACTGTTATCTTGTACGAGCAGTACTTC	CASSLGPTVILYEQYF
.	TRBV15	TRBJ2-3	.	TGTGCCACCAGCAGAGCTGGACAGCCCACAGATACGCAGTATTTT	CATSRAGQPTDTQYF
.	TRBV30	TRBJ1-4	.	TGTGCCTGGAGTGGGGCCAGGGTGGGCGAAAAACTGTTTTTT	CAWSGARVGEKLFF
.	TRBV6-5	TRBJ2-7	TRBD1	TGTGCCAGCAGTTACTACTCGACAGGGGTATACGAGCAGTACTTC	CASSYYSTGVYEQYF
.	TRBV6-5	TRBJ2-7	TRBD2	TGTGCCAGCAGCCGACTAGCGGGGGACTACGAGCAGTACTTC	CASSRLAGDYEQYF
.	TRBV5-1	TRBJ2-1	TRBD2	TGCGCCAGCAGCTTGGGTTGGCGGGAGGTCGGCAATGAGCAGTTCTTC	CASSLGWREVGNEQFF
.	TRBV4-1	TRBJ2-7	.	TGCGCCAGCAGCCAAGAGCCCGGACAGTCCTACGAGCAGTACTTC	CASSQEPGQSYEQYF
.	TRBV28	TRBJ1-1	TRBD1	TGTGCCAGCAGACTTCGGGGACAGGGTGGGACTGAAGCTTTCTTT	CASRLRGQGGTEAFF
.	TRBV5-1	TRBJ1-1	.	TGCGCCAGCAGCGACGCGAACACTGAAGCTTTCTTT	CASSDANTEAFF
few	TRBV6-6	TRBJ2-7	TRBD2	TGTGCCAGCACGACTAGCGACTCCTACGAGCAGTACTTC	CASTTSDSYEQYF
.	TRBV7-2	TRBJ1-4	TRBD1	TGTGCCAGCAGCGCAAGACAGGGCGGCTACCTGTTTTTT	CASSARQGGYLFF
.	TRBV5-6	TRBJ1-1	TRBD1	TGTGCCAGCAGCTTGATCCACAGGGGGCCTGAAGCTTTCTTT	CASSLIHRGPEAFF
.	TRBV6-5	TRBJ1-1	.	TGTGCCAGCAGTTCGCCGAACACAGGGCGAGCTTTCTTT	CASSSPNTGRAFF
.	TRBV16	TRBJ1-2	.	TGTGCCAGCAGCCCTTGGGCGGACCCGGGTTATGGCTACACCTTC	CASSPWADPGYGYTF
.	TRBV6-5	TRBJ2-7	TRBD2	TGTGCCAGCAGTCGATCTAGCGGGAGTAACTACGAGCAGTACTTC	CASSRSSGSNYEQYF
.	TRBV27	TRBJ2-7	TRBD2	TGTGCCAGCAGTTTATCGCATAGCGGGAGGGCCCCCCACGAGCAGTACTTC	CASSLSHSGRAPHEQYF
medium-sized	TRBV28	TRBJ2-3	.	TGTGCCAGCAGTACGACTGACGGGCACACAGATACGCAGTATTTT	CASSTTDGHTDTQYF
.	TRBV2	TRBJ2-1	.	TGTGCCAGACAGTCCCCGAGAGGTGAGCAGTTCTTC	CARQSPRGEQFF
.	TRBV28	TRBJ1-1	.	TGTGCCAGCAGTTTCACGGGGGTGGAAGCTTTCTTT	CASSFTGVEAFF
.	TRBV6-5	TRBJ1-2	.	TGTGCCAGCAGTCGCCTCGGGGGAGGCTACACCTTC	CASSRLGGGYTF
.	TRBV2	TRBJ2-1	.	TGTGCCAGCAGGGATACAGGGGCGGGACACAATGAGCAGTTCTTC	CASRDTGAGHNEQFF
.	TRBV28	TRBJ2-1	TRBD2	TGTGCCAGCACCCCCCGGGGGGGCTACAATGAGCAGTTCTTC	CASTPRGGYNEQFF
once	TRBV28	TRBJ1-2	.	TGTGCCAGCAGCGCCGGCACAAGGGGAGACGGCTACACCTTC	CASSAGTRGDGYTF
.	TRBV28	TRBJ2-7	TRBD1	TGTGCCAGCAGTTACCCGGACAGGGGGACTCCCTACGAGCAGTACTTC	CASSYPDRGTPYEQYF
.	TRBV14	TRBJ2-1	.	TGTGCCAGCAGCCTGAATCGACCATCTTCTTTGTTCTTC	CASSLNRPSSLFF
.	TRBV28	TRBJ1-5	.	TGTGCCAGCAGCCCGACTGGCGTTGGCAATCAGCCCCAGCATTTT	CASSPTGVGNQPQHF
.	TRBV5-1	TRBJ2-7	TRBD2	TGCGCCAGCAGCTTGTCAGCGGGAGCCCACGAGCAGTACTTC	CASSLSAGAHEQYF
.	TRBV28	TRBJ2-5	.	TGTGCCAGCAGAGCGGACGGACGGGTGGTCGAAGAGACCCAGTACTTC	CASRADGRVVEETQYF
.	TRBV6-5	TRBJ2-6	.	TGTGCCAGCACCAGAAGTTGGGGGGGGGCCAACGTCCTGACTTTC	CASTRSWGGANVLTF
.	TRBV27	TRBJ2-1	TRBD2	TGTGCCAGCAGTCTCCTTAGCGGGGGGCCAAGAGAGCAGTTCTTC	CASSLLSGGPREQFF
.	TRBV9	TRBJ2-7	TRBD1	TGTGCCAGCAGCGCCGGGACAGACCCCTACGAGCAGTACTTC	CASSAGTDPYEQYF
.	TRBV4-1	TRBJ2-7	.	TGCGCCAGCAGCCAAGAACAGCCCAGATACTACGAGCAGTACTTC	CASSQEQPRYYEQYF